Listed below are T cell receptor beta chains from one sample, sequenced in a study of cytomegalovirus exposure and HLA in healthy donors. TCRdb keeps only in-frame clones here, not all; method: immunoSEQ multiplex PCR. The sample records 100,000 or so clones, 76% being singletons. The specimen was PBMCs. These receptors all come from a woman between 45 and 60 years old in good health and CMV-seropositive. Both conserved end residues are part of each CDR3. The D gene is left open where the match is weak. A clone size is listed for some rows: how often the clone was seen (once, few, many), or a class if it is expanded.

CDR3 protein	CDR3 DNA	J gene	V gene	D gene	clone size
CASTEHRSENTEAFF	TGTGCCAGCACCGAACACAGGAGTGAGAACACTGAAGCTTTCTTT	TRBJ1-1	TRBV7-6	NA	NA
CASHAAGQNYGYTF	TGCGCCAGTCACGCGGCAGGGCAAAACTATGGCTACACCTTC	TRBJ1-2	TRBV4-1	NA	NA
CASSLYVQGASGDTEAFF	TGTGCCAGCAGCTTATACGTACAGGGGGCCTCGGGAGACACTGAAGCTTTCTTT	TRBJ1-1	TRBV11-2	TRBD1	NA
CAGESGFNEQFF	TGTGCCGGGGAGAGCGGTTTCAATGAGCAGTTCTTC	TRBJ2-1	TRBV6-1	NA	once
CASTPGQNTEAFF	TGTGCCAGCACCCCGGGACAGAACACTGAAGCTTTCTTT	TRBJ1-1	TRBV27	NA	NA
CASSLSLSNQPQHF	TGTGCCAGCAGTTTAAGCCTTAGCAATCAGCCCCAGCATTTT	TRBJ1-5	TRBV27	NA	NA
CASSFQTGLTGELFF	TGTGCCAGCAGTTTCCAGACAGGGCTCACCGGGGAGCTGTTTTTT	TRBJ2-2	TRBV27	TRBD1	NA
CASSKEGSDRGSNYEAFF	TGTGCCAGCAGCAAAGAAGGTAGCGACAGGGGATCTAACTATGAAGCTTTCTTT	TRBJ1-1	TRBV21-1	NA	NA
CASSSGRNTEVFF	TGTGCCAGCAGCTCCGGCAGGAACACTGAAGTTTTCTTT	TRBJ1-1	TRBV5-6	NA	NA
CSVEVGGNEQFF	TGCAGCGTTGAGGTTGGGGGGAATGAGCAGTTCTTC	TRBJ2-1	TRBV29-1	NA	NA
CSVGYNYEQYF	TGCAGCGTTGGATACAACTACGAGCAGTACTTC	TRBJ2-7	TRBV29-1	NA	NA
CASSLAGSEQYF	TGTGCCAGCAGCTTAGCGGGGTCCGAGCAGTACTTC	TRBJ2-7	TRBV11-2	NA	once
CASSLRSQETQYF	TGTGCCAGCAGCTTACGGAGCCAAGAGACCCAGTACTTC	TRBJ2-5	TRBV13	NA	NA
CATSRGGDRGYSEQFF	TGTGCCACCAGCAGGGGGGGGGACAGGGGTTATAGTGAGCAGTTCTTC	TRBJ2-1	TRBV15	TRBD1	NA
CASSPLGQDNYEQYF	TGTGCCAGCAGCCCCTTGGGACAAGACAACTACGAGCAGTACTTC	TRBJ2-7	TRBV5-4	NA	many
CASGLPLAQRNANEQFF	TGTGCTAGTGGTTTGCCTCTCGCGCAGCGGAACGCTAATGAGCAGTTCTTC	TRBJ2-1	TRBV12-5	NA	NA
CASSHPRANYGYTF	TGTGCCAGCAGCCACCCCCGGGCTAACTATGGCTACACCTTC	TRBJ1-2	TRBV2	NA	few
CASSWDLNTEAFF	TGTGCCAGCAGCTGGGACTTGAACACTGAAGCTTTCTTT	TRBJ1-1	TRBV5-4	NA	NA
CASSQDWGGPNEKLFF	TGTGCCAGCAGCCAAGACTGGGGGGGGCCGAATGAAAAACTGTTTTTT	TRBJ1-4	TRBV14	NA	NA
CASSEARGYTF	TGTGCCAGCAGTGAAGCTCGGGGCTACACCTTC	TRBJ1-2	TRBV2	NA	few
CASSLGTGAEKLFF	TGTGCCAGCAGCTTAGGGACAGGGGCCGAAAAACTGTTTTTT	TRBJ1-4	TRBV7-9	TRBD1	NA
CASSFGTLANYGYTF	TGTGCCAGCAGCTTCGGGACACTAGCTAACTATGGCTACACCTTC	TRBJ1-2	TRBV9	NA	NA
CASSQQGAYYGYTF	TGTGCCAGCAGTCAACAGGGGGCCTACTATGGCTACACCTTC	TRBJ1-2	TRBV6-5	TRBD1	NA
CASSLDRGYNSPLHF	TGTGCCAGCTCACTGGACAGGGGCTATAATTCACCCCTCCACTTT	TRBJ1-6	TRBV18	TRBD1	once
CASSFGGGKPQHF	TGCGCCAGCAGCTTTGGGGGAGGTAAGCCCCAGCATTTT	TRBJ1-5	TRBV5-1	NA	NA
CASSAQGDYNEQFF	TGTGCCAGCAGTGCACAGGGAGACTACAATGAGCAGTTCTTC	TRBJ2-1	TRBV2	NA	NA
CASSQPGLDRSYNEQFF	TGCGCCAGCAGCCAACCGGGACTCGACCGCTCCTACAATGAGCAGTTCTTC	TRBJ2-1	TRBV4-1	NA	NA
CAWYSGGGTGELFF	TGTGCCTGGTATAGCGGGGGAGGGACCGGGGAGCTGTTTTTT	TRBJ2-2	TRBV30	TRBD2	NA
CASSSTTDTQYF	TGTGCCAGCAGTTCTACTACAGATACGCAGTATTTT	TRBJ2-3	TRBV7-6	NA	NA
CASTILEVTREQYF	TGTGCCAGCACCATTCTAGAGGTGACGCGCGAGCAGTACTTC	TRBJ2-7	TRBV9	NA	NA
CASSFIGAGGGYGYTF	TGTGCCAGCAGTTTCATCGGGGCAGGGGGTGGTTATGGCTACACCTTC	TRBJ1-2	TRBV27	TRBD1	NA
CASSQGQGMGGYTF	TGCGCCAGCAGCCAAGGTCAGGGGATGGGTGGCTACACCTTC	TRBJ1-2	TRBV4-1	NA	NA
CASSSQGLGTEAFF	TGTGCCAGCAGCTCACAGGGCTTGGGGACTGAAGCTTTCTTT	TRBJ1-1	TRBV7-3	NA	NA
CASSVRGAGGYTF	TGTGCCAGCAGTGTGCGGGGGGCTGGGGGCTACACCTTC	TRBJ1-2	TRBV2	NA	few
CVSSLVSLRGNTEAFF	TGCGTCAGCAGCTTGGTATCTCTCCGAGGGAACACTGAAGCTTTCTTT	TRBJ1-1	TRBV5-1	NA	NA
CASSPQGQSGQPQHF	TGTGCCAGCTCACCCCAGGGACAGTCGGGCCAGCCCCAGCATTTT	TRBJ1-5	TRBV18	TRBD1	NA
CASSSVDSNQPQHF	TGTGCCAGCTCATCGGTCGATAGCAATCAGCCCCAGCATTTT	TRBJ1-5	TRBV18	NA	few
CASTINGVGYGYTF	TGTGCCAGCACCATAAACGGGGTAGGGTATGGCTACACCTTC	TRBJ1-2	TRBV2	NA	NA
CASSPTSLPNNEQFF	TGTGCCAGCAGCCCGACTAGCCTCCCTAACAATGAGCAGTTCTTC	TRBJ2-1	TRBV7-3	TRBD2	NA
CASSERIDGGTEAFF	TGTGCCAGCAGTGAAAGAATTGACGGCGGCACTGAAGCTTTCTTT	TRBJ1-1	TRBV2	NA	once
CASRAGTSGSGGIF	TGTGCCAGCAGGGCCGGGACTAGCGGGTCGGGGGGGATCTTC	TRBJ2-1	TRBV5-4	TRBD2	NA
CATSSNRGGELFF	TGTGCCACCAGCAGCAACCGGGGCGGGGAGCTGTTTTTT	TRBJ2-2	TRBV15	NA	NA
CASSLTGYADTQYF	TGTGCCAGCAGCTTAACGGGGTACGCAGATACGCAGTATTTT	TRBJ2-3	TRBV7-9	NA	NA
CASSFSGIYGYTF	TGTGCCAGCAGTTTTTCAGGGATCTATGGCTACACCTTC	TRBJ1-2	TRBV27	NA	NA
CASSSIMNTEAFF	TGTGCCAGCAGTAGCATAATGAACACTGAAGCTTTCTTT	TRBJ1-1	TRBV25-1	NA	NA
CASSQISGGAGNTGELFF	TGTGCCAGCAGCCAGATTAGCGGGGGGGCCGGTAACACCGGGGAGCTGTTTTTT	TRBJ2-2	TRBV4-2	TRBD2	NA
CASSLGLASEQYF	TGTGCCAGCAGCTTGGGACTAGCGAGCGAGCAGTACTTC	TRBJ2-7	TRBV11-2	TRBD2	NA
CAWSVRGTGVYGYTF	TGTGCCTGGAGTGTTCGCGGGACAGGGGTCTATGGCTACACCTTC	TRBJ1-2	TRBV30	TRBD1	NA
CASSPRGPSGRWETQYF	TGTGCCAGTAGCCCCAGAGGGCCTAGCGGGAGGTGGGAGACCCAGTACTTC	TRBJ2-5	TRBV19	TRBD2	NA
CSSSLTQGHYEQYF	TGTTCCAGCAGCTTAACTCAGGGGCACTACGAGCAGTACTTC	TRBJ2-7	TRBV7-9	NA	NA
CATSHPGGPGELFF	TGTGCCACCAGTCATCCCGGGGGACCCGGGGAGCTGTTTTTT	TRBJ2-2	TRBV15	NA	once
CASGPGPGANVLTF	TGTGCCAGCGGCCCAGGGCCCGGGGCCAACGTCCTGACTTTC	TRBJ2-6	TRBV6-5	NA	NA
CASSLPTRGRRTEAFF	TGTGCCAGCAGCTTACCTACCCGAGGGAGGCGGACTGAAGCTTTCTTT	TRBJ1-1	TRBV7-3	NA	NA
CASSFGGNGANYGYTF	TGCGCCAGCAGCTTCGGAGGGAATGGAGCTAACTATGGCTACACCTTC	TRBJ1-2	TRBV5-1	NA	NA